This T cell receptor (beta chain) was documented in a study of T-cell memory formation after mild COVID-19. Study-level points and caveats: There was no confirmation that second-wave clones peaking on day 37 were SARS-CoV-2 specific.

This clonotype was counted only a few times. Its antigen is unknown. 5'RACE with constant-segment primers built TCRalpha and TCRbeta cDNA libraries with UMIs. Using its own MiXCR run on the 5' RACE reads, TCRdb lists one record per CDR3 protein. Of 150,000 to 200,000 distinct CDR3 sequences in the sample, over 10% were seen once. J gave up 7 bases and V 7 bases, and 16 bases lay outside the gene matches. The germline gives CDR1 SGHRS, CDR2 YFSETQ. The length of the CDR3 is 16 residues. The receptor's source is a man younger than 30 who had mild COVID-19 (a few samples of this study predate the infection). Cell type and time point are not known. The chain employs TRBV5-1 and TRBJ2-2, with 7 bases that match TRBD1. The source material was PBMCs or a T cell subset sorted from them (not recorded which). CDR3 nucleotide sequence: TGCGCCAGCTCCCCGCCTACCGGGACAGTCGACGGGGAGCTGTTTTTT. Protein: CASSPPTGTVDGELFF. The full variable domain, its missing parts supplied by reference TRBV5-1 and TRBJ2-2, is KAGVTQTPRYLIKTRGQQVTLSCSPISGHRSVSWYQQTPGQGLQFLFEYFSETQRNKGNFPGRFSGRQFSNSRSEMNVSTLELGDSALYLCASSPPTGTVDGELFFGEGSRLTVL.